One sample yielded the 11 T cell receptor beta chains listed below, sequenced in a study of T-cell memory formation after mild COVID-19. From the 5' RACE reads, TCRdb called clonotypes with MiXCR, one entry per CDR3 protein. The sample yields under 650,000 distinct CDR3 sequences, about a sixth seen once. Sequenced input: PBMCs or a T cell subset sorted from them (not recorded which). These receptors all come from an adult woman who had mild COVID-19 (a few samples of this study predate the infection). Cell type and time point are not known.

This chain uses TRBV18 with TRBJ1-2, with 7 bases that match TRBD1. The CDR3 has 15 residues. J was trimmed by 2 bases and V by 3 bases; bases with no gene match: 6. Germline-derived CDR1 and CDR2 are KGHSH and LQKENI. The CDR3 DNA follows: TGTGCCAGCTCACCGGAGACAGGGCCGAACTATGGCTACACCTTC. Amino acid sequence: CASSPETGPNYGYTF. Using reference TRBV18 and TRBJ1-2 for the parts outside the CDR3, the full variable domain is NAGVMQNPRHLVRRRGQEARLRCSPMKGHSHVYWYRQLPEEGLKFMVYLQKENIIDESGMPKERFSAEFPKEGPSILRIQQVVRGDSAAYFCASSPETGPNYGYTFGSGTRLTVV.

This clonotype was seen a handful of times. The V call is TRBV27, the J call TRBJ2-7, with 9 bases identical to TRBD2. The junction had 11 bases not matched to a gene; V was cut back by 2 bases and J by 3 bases. CDR1 is MNHEY and CDR2 is SMNVEV in the germline V gene (reference sequence). The CDR3 has 17 amino acids. The CDR3 sequence: CASSLLRGGSGSYEQYF. The DNA of the CDR3 is TGTGCCAGCAGTTTACTGCGGGGGGGTAGCGGGAGCTACGAGCAGTACTTC.

In its sample, this clonotype was seen a few times. V usage is TRBV29-1 and J usage is TRBJ2-7; 8 bases line up with TRBD1. The CDR3 spans 14 residues. CDR1 is SQVTM and CDR2 is ANQGSEA in the germline V gene. The V segment lost 4 bases and the J segment 0 bases; nucleotides outside the gene matches: 5. The CDR3 DNA reads as TGCAGCGTTGGGGGGGACAGGAGCTCCTACGAGCAGTACTTC. Translation gives CSVGGDRSSYEQYF.

The chain carries TRBV7-9 and TRBJ2-2; D gene uncertain. This CDR3 comprises 14 residues. Germline V gene data show CDR1 as SEHNR and CDR2 as FQNEAQ (reference sequence). The V end lost 5 bases, the J end lost 3 bases, and 10 bases lay between the germline ends. CDR3 sequence reads: CASSAVSDTGELFF. The CDR3 DNA sequence: TGTGCCAGCAGCGCGGTCAGCGACACCGGGGAGCTGTTTTTT.

The rearrangement uses TRBV5-6 and TRBJ2-3, with TRBD2 as a possible D gene (5 bases). This CDR3 region has 15 residues. Germline lookup yields CDR1 SGHDT and CDR2 YYEEEE. Trimming shortened V by 1 base and J by 6 bases, and 15 bases separated the two germline ends. The CDR3 protein is CASSLIGSPKDTQYF. For the CDR3, the DNA is TGTGCCAGCAGCTTGATAGGGAGTCCAAAGGATACGCAGTATTTT.

Concerning this clonotype itself: This may stem from a read error, because a much larger clone lies one nucleotide away. This chain connects TRBV10-3 to TRBJ1-5, with unresolved D. CDR3 size: 12 residues. Germline V gene data show CDR1 as ENHRY and CDR2 as SYGVKD. V was shortened by 5 bases and J by 2 bases, with 4 bases between the two germline ends. The CDR3 is CAISSGNQPQHF. The CDR3 DNA sequence: TGTGCCATCAGTTCCGGCAATCAGCCCCAGCATTTT.

The J gene is TRBJ2-3, the V gene TRBV12-3 or TRBV12-4; 11 nucleotides agree with TRBD2. The CDR3 contains 15 residues. Trimming took 6 bases from V and 1 from J; bases not matched to a gene: 3. CDR3 region: CASRGGLAGTDTQYF. CDR3 coding DNA: TGTGCCAGCAGGGGGGGACTAGCGGGCACAGATACGCAGTATTTT.

This chain connects TRBV20-1 to TRBJ1-1; D is uncertain. V dropped 1 base and J dropped 4 bases, with 25 bases sitting between them. This CDR3 is 18 amino acids long. The germline CDR1 and CDR2 sequences are DFQATT and SNEGSKA (reference sequence). The CDR3 DNA is TGCAGTGCTAGAGGGTATTCTCATGGGCAGGAGGTTAGCACTGAAGCTTTCTTT. Amino acid sequence: CSARGYSHGQEVSTEAFF.

V gene TRBV5-5 combines with J gene TRBJ2-5; possible D gene TRBD1, 6 bases. Germline V gives CDR1 SGHKS, CDR2 YYEKEE (reference sequence). There are 17 residues in the CDR3. V was pared by 8 bases and J by 0 bases, with 23 bases between. Written as DNA, the CDR3 is TGTGCCAGTGGTAAGGCAGGGGCTATTTCGTACCAAGAGACCCAGTACTTC. It specifies CASGKAGAISYQETQYF.

This clonotype has only a few counts. The chain couples TRBV6-2 or TRBV6-3 to TRBJ2-5; TRBD2 matches at 10 bases. Germline CDR1 is MNHEY and CDR2 is SVGEGT. After removal of 0 bases from V and 5 bases from J, the junction contained 9 bases not matched to a gene. This CDR3 comprises 17 residues. The CDR3 region has the DNA TGTGCCAGCAGTTACTCGAGTATTCTAGCGGGAGATGAGACCCAGTACTTC. Protein: CASSYSSILAGDETQYF.

This rearrangement joins TRBV4-1 to TRBJ2-2; D gene unclear. In germline, CDR1 is MGHRA, CDR2 YSYEKL. The CDR3 has 20 amino acids. V lost 0 bases and J lost 1, with 21 bases in between. CDR3 DNA: TGCGCCAGCAGCCAAGAATGGCGACACCTCACCAGATTGAACACCGGGGAGCTGTTTTTT. Its protein product is CASSQEWRHLTRLNTGELFF.